A selection of T cell receptor beta chains follows, all from one sample in a study of shared clonotypes between healthy human individuals. TCRdb's copy holds only in-frame clones and misses some; the assay was immunoSEQ multiplex PCR. The sample has 2.5 million or so clones; roughly nine tenths are singletons. What was sequenced was naive CD4+ T cells sorted from blood. All receptors come from a man in his late teens or twenties in good health. Each CDR3 is given with its conserved first and last residue. A D gene is named only where the DNA matches it firmly. Not every row has a clone size; where given, it reads once, few, many or a size class.

TRBD1	TRBV10-1	NA	TRBJ2-3	TGCGCCAGCAGCGACGTGGGGACAGGGAGGAAAGATACGCAGTATTTT	CASSDVGTGRKDTQYF
NA	TRBV6-5	NA	TRBJ1-1	TGTGCCGTTCACCGGGACGGCAACACTGAAGCTTTCTTT	CAVHRDGNTEAFF
NA	TRBV11-2	NA	TRBJ1-1	TGTGCCAGCAGCCTGATCCGGGGAGGGAGCACTGAAGCTTTCTTT	CASSLIRGGSTEAFF
NA	TRBV7-6	NA	TRBJ2-7	TGTGCCAGCAGCTTAGGGGCAGGCCGCACCTACGAGCAGTACTTC	CASSLGAGRTYEQYF
NA	TRBV6-6	NA	TRBJ2-7	TGTGCCAGCAGTAACCGGGAGCACGAGCAGTACTTC	CASSNREHEQYF
NA	TRBV7-9	NA	TRBJ2-2	TGTGCCAGCAGCCTCATGAGCAGGGATAGCACCGGGGAGCTGTTTTTT	CASSLMSRDSTGELFF
TRBD1	TRBV7-9	NA	TRBJ2-7	TGTGCCAGCAGCTCGGACAGGGGGTCGGCCTACGAGCAGTACTTC	CASSSDRGSAYEQYF
NA	TRBV6-5	NA	TRBJ2-7	TGTGCCAGCAACGGACAGAACTACGAGCAGTACTTC	CASNGQNYEQYF
TRBD1	TRBV5-1	NA	TRBJ1-4	TGCGCCAGCAGCTTGGGGGGACAGATGAATGAAAAACTGTTTTTT	CASSLGGQMNEKLFF
NA	TRBV11-2	NA	TRBJ2-1	TGTGCCAGCAGCTCGCAGAGGGGAGTGTCCTACAATGAGCAGTTCTTC	CASSSQRGVSYNEQFF
NA	TRBV7-8	NA	TRBJ1-1	TGTGCCAGCAGCTCTGCCGACCCAGGACAGAACACTGAAGCTTTCTTT	CASSSADPGQNTEAFF
NA	TRBV28	few	TRBJ1-1	TGTGCCAGCAGGGGGGGCACTAAGAACACTGAAGCTTTCTTT	CASRGGTKNTEAFF
TRBD1	TRBV2	NA	TRBJ2-2	TGTGCCAGCAGATCAGGGGGCGCCTACGGGGAGCTGTTTTTT	CASRSGGAYGELFF
TRBD1	TRBV5-1	NA	TRBJ2-2	TGCGCCAGCAGCTTGGAGGGGGCAGGCACCGGGGAGCTGTTTTTT	CASSLEGAGTGELFF
NA	TRBV2	NA	TRBJ2-6	TGTGCCAGCAGTGAAGGAGGTGGGGCCAACGTCCTGACTTTC	CASSEGGGANVLTF
NA	TRBV19	NA	TRBJ1-1	TGTGCCAGTGGGAGGGGCACCAAAAACACTGAAGCTTTCTTT	CASGRGTKNTEAFF
NA	TRBV4-3	NA	TRBJ2-5	TGCGCCAGCAGCCAAGAACTAGCTGACTGGGAGACCCAGTACTTC	CASSQELADWETQYF
NA	TRBV7-8	NA	TRBJ2-3	TGTGCCAGCAGCTTAGCGGCGGAGTCCACAGATACGCAGTATTTT	CASSLAAESTDTQYF
TRBD2	TRBV6-5	NA	TRBJ2-7	TGTGCCAGCAGTTACCGGGGCGGGGGGGCGTCCTACGAGCAGTACTTC	CASSYRGGGASYEQYF
NA	TRBV6-6	NA	TRBJ1-4	TGTGCCAGCAGTTACGAGGGACGGCCTAATGAAAAACTGTTTTTT	CASSYEGRPNEKLFF
NA	TRBV5-1	once	TRBJ2-2	TGCGCCAGCAGATCCGGGAGAGTAAACACCGGTGAGCTGTTTTTT	CASRSGRVNTGELFF
TRBD1	TRBV5-5	NA	TRBJ1-5	TGTGCCAGCACCACCCCGGGGAGACAGGGGTTTCCTAATCAGCCCCAGCATTTT	CASTTPGRQGFPNQPQHF
NA	TRBV25-1	NA	TRBJ2-5	TGTGCCAGCAGTCTCTCTGGGGTGGAGACCCAGTACTTC	CASSLSGVETQYF
NA	TRBV29-1	NA	TRBJ2-1	TGCAGCGCTTCCGGGCAAAATTACAATGAGCAGTTCTTC	CSASGQNYNEQFF
TRBD1	TRBV10-3	NA	TRBJ1-1	TGTGCCATCAGTGGAGGACAGGGGAACACTGAAGCTTTCTTT	CAISGGQGNTEAFF
NA	TRBV27	NA	TRBJ2-7	TGTGCCAGCAGTCAGGGGGATCTAGCGCTCGAGCAGTACTTC	CASSQGDLALEQYF
NA	TRBV10-3	NA	TRBJ1-5	TGTGCCATCACGCGGAATCAGCCCCAGCATTTT	CAITRNQPQHF
NA	TRBV2	once	TRBJ1-1	TGTGCCAGCAGTGGGGTTTTTTGGGATACTGAAGCTTTCTTT	CASSGVFWDTEAFF
NA	TRBV30	NA	TRBJ2-7	TGTGCCTGGAGTGTATTAGGGCTACCCTACGAGCAGTACTTC	CAWSVLGLPYEQYF
NA	TRBV6-5	few	TRBJ2-7	TGTGCCAGCAGTTACTCCGAGTTTCCCTACGAGCAGTACTTC	CASSYSEFPYEQYF
NA	TRBV28	once	TRBJ2-3	TGTGCCAGCAGTCGGCCAGATACGCAGTATTTT	CASSRPDTQYF
TRBD1	TRBV6-5	NA	TRBJ1-4	TGTGCCAGCAGACAGGGGGGAGGAAAACTGTTTTTT	CASRQGGGKLFF
NA	TRBV10-3	NA	TRBJ2-6	TGTGCCATCAGTGAATCAGGGTCAGCTGGGGCCAACGTCCTGACTTTC	CAISESGSAGANVLTF
TRBD2	TRBV5-1	NA	TRBJ2-3	TGCGCCAGCAGCACGGGACTAGCGGGAGAAACAGATACGCAGTATTTT	CASSTGLAGETDTQYF
TRBD1	TRBV5-1	NA	TRBJ1-1	TGCGCCAGCAGCGCGTCGATCGGGACAGCAATCTATGAAGCTTTCTTT	CASSASIGTAIYEAFF
NA	TRBV5-5	NA	TRBJ2-2	TGTGCCAGCAGCTTGTCTAGCACCGGGGAGCTGTTTTTT	CASSLSSTGELFF